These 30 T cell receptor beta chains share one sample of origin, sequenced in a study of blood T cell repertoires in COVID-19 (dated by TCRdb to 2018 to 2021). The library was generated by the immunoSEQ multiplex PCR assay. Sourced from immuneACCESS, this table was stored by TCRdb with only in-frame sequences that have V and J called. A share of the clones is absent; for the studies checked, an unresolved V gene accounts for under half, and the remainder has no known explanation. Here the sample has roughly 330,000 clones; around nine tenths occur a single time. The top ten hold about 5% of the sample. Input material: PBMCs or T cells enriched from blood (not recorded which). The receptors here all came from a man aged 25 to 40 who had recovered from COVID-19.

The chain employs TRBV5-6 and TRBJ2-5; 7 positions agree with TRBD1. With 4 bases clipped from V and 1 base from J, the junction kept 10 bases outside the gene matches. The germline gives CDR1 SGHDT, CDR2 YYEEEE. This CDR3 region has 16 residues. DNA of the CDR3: TGTGCCAGCAGCCGGGGCCCCGGGACAGCCCAAGAGACCCAGTACTTC. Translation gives CASSRGPGTAQETQYF.

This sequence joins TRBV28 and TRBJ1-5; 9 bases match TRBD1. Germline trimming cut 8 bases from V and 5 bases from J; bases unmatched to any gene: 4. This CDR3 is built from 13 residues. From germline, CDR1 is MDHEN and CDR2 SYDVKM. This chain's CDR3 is CASHRTGDQPQHF. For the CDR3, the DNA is TGTGCCAGCCACCGGACAGGGGATCAGCCCCAGCATTTT.

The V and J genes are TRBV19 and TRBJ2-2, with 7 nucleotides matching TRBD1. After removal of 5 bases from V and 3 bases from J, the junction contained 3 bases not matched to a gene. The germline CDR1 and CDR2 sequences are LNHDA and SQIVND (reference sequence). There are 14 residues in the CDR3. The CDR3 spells CASSDRVDTGELFF. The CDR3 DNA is TGTGCCAGTAGTGACAGGGTGGACACCGGGGAGCTGTTTTTT.

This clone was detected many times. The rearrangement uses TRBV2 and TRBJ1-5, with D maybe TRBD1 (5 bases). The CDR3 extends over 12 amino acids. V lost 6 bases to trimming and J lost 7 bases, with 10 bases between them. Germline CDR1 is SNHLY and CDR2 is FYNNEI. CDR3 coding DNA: TGTGCCAGCAGCAGGGATTTGCAGCCCCAGCATTTT. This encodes CASSRDLQPQHF.

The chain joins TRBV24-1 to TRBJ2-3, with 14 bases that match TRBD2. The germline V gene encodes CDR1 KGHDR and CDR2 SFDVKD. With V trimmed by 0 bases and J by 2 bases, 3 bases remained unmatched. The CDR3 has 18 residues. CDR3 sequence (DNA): TGTGCCACCAGTGATTTGGGGACTAGCGGGGGACACACAGATACGCAGTATTTT. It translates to CATSDLGTSGGHTDTQYF.

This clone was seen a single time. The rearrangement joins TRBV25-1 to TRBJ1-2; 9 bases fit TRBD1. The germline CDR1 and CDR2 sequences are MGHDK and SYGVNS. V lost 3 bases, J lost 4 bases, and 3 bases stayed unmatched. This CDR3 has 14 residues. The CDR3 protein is CASSEGDRVYGYTF. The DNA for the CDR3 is TGTGCCAGCAGTGAGGGGGACAGGGTCTATGGCTACACCTTC.

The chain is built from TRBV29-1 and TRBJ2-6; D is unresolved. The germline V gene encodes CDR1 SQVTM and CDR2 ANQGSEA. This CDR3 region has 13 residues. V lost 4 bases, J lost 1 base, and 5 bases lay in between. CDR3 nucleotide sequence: TGCAGCGTTGTTAGTTCTGGGGCCAACGTCCTGACTTTC. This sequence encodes CSVVSSGANVLTF.

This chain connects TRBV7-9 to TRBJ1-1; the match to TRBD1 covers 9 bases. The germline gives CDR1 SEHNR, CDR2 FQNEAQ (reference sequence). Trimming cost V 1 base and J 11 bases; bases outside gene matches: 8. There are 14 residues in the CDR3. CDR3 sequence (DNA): TGTGCCAGCAGCTTAGTGGGACAGGGTAAGATTGCTTTCTTT. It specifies CASSLVGQGKIAFF.

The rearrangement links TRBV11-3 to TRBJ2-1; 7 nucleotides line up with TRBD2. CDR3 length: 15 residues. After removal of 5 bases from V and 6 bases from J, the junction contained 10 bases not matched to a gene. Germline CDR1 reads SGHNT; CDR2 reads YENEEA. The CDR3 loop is CASSGGSSGVNEQFF. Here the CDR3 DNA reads TGTGCCAGCAGCGGCGGGTCTAGCGGCGTCAATGAGCAGTTCTTC.

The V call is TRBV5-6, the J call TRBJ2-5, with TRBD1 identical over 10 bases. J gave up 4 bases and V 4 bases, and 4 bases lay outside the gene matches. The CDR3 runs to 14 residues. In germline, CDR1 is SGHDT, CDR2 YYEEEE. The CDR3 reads CASSLWTGGETQYF. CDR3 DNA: TGTGCCAGCAGCCTGTGGACAGGGGGAGAGACCCAGTACTTC. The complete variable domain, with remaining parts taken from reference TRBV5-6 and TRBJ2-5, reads DAGVTQSPTHLIKTRGQQVTLRCSPKSGHDTVSWYQQALGQGPQFIFQYYEEEERQRGNFPDRFSGHQFPNYSSELNVNALLLGDSALYLCASSLWTGGETQYFGPGTRLLVL.

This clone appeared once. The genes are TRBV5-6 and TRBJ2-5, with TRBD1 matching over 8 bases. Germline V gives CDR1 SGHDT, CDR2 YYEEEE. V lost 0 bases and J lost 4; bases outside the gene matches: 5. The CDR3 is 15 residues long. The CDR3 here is CASSLGRDRGETQYF. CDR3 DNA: TGTGCCAGCAGCTTGGGGCGAGACAGGGGAGAGACCCAGTACTTC.

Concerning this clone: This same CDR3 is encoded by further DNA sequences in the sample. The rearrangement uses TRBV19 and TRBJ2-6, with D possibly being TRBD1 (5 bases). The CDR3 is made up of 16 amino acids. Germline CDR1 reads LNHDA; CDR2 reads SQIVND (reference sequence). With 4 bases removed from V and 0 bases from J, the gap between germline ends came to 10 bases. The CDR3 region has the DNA TGTGCCAGTAGTACCGGACAAGCCTCTGGGGCCAACGTCCTGACTTTC. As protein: CASSTGQASGANVLTF.

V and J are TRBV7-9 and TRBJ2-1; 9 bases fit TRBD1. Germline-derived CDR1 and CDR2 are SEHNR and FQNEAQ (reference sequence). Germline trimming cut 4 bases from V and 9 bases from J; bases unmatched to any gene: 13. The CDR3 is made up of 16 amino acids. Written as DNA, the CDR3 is TGTGCCAGCAGCTCCCGGGACAGGGACCTACCGGCTGAGCAGTTCTTC. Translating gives CASSSRDRDLPAEQFF.

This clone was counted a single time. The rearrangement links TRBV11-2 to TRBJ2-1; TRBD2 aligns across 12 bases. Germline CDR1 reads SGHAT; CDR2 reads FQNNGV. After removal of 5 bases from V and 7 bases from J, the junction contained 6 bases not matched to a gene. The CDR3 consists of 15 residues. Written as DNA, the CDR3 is TGTGCCAGCAGCAGGACTAGCGGGGCTCGGAATGAGCAGTTCTTC. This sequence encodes CASSRTSGARNEQFF.

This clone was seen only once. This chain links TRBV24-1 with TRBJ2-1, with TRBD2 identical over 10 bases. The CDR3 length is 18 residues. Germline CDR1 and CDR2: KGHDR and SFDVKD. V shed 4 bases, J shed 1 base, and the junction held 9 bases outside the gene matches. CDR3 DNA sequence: TGTGCCACCAGTGACCAGCGGGGGGGCGGTAAATCCTACAATGAGCAGTTCTTC. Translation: CATSDQRGGGKSYNEQFF.

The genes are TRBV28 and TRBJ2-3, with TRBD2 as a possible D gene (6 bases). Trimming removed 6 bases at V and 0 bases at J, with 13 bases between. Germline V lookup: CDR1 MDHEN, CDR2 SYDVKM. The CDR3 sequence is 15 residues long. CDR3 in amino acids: CASRFGGTSTDTQYF. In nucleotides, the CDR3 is TGTGCCAGCAGGTTTGGGGGGACTAGCACAGATACGCAGTATTTT. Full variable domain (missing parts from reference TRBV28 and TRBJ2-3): DVKVTQSSRYLVKRTGEKVFLECVQDMDHENMFWYRQDPGLGLRLIYFSYDVKMKEKGDIPEGYSVSREKKERFSLILESASTNQTSMYLCASRFGGTSTDTQYFGPGTRLTVL.

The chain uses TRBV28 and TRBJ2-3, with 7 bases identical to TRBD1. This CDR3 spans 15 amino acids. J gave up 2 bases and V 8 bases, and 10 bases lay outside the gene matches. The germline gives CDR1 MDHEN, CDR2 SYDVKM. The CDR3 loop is CASAPYGTATDTQYF. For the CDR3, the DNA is TGTGCCAGCGCACCTTACGGGACAGCCACAGATACGCAGTATTTT.

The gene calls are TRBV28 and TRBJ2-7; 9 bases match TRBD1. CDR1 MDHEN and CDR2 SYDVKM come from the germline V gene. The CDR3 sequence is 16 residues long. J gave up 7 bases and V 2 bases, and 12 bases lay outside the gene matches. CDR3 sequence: CASSLPMGQGFWEQYF. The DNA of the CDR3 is TGTGCCAGCAGTTTACCCATGGGACAGGGATTTTGGGAGCAGTACTTC.

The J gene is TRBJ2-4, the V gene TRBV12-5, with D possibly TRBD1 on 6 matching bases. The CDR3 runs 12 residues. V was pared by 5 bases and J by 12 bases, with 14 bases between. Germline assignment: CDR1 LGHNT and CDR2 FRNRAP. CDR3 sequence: CASGNPRGPQYF. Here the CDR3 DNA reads TGTGCTAGTGGTAACCCCAGGGGACCTCAGTACTTC. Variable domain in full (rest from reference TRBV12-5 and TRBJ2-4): DARVTQTPRHKVTEMGQEVTMRCQPILGHNTVFWYRQTMMQGLELLAYFRNRAPLDDSGMPKDRFSAEMPDATLATLKIQPSEPRDSAVYFCASGNPRGPQYFGAGTRLSVL.

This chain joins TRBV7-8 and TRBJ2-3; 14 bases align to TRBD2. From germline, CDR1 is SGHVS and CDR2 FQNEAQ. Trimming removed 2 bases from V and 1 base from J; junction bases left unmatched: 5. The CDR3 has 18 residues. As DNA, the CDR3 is TGTGCCAGCAGCTTACCCTCGGGACTAGCGGGGGGCACAGATACGCAGTATTTT. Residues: CASSLPSGLAGGTDTQYF.

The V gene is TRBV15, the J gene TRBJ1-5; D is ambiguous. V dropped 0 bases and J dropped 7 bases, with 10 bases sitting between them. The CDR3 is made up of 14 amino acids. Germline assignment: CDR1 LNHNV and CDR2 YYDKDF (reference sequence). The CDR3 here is CATSRDAAGQPQHF. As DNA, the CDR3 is TGTGCCACCAGCAGAGATGCGGCTGGGCAGCCCCAGCATTTT.

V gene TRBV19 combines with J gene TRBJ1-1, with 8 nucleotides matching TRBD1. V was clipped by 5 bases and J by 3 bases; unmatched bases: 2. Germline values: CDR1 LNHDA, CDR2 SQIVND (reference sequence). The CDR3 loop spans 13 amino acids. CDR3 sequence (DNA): TGTGCCAGTAGTGCGGACAGGGACACTGAAGCTTTCTTT. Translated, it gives CASSADRDTEAFF.

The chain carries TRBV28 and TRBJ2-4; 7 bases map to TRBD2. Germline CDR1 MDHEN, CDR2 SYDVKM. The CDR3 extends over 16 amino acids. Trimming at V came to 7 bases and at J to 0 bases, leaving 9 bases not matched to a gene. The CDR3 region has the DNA TGTGCCAGCAATGCCGGGAGGACTCTAGCCAAAAACATTCAGTACTTC. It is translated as CASNAGRTLAKNIQYF.

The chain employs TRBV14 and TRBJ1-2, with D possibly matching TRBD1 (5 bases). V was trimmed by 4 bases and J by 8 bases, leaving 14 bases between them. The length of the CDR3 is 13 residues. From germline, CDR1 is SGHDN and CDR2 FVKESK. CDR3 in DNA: TGTGCCAGCAGCCCTTTGCGGGGGAGCGGCTACACCTTC. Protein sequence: CASSPLRGSGYTF.

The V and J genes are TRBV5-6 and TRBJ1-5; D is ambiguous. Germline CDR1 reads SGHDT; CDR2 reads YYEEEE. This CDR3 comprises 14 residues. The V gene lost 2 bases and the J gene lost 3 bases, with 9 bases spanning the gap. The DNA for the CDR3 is TGTGCCAGCAGCTTAAGACACCACAATCAGCCCCAGCATTTT. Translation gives CASSLRHHNQPQHF.

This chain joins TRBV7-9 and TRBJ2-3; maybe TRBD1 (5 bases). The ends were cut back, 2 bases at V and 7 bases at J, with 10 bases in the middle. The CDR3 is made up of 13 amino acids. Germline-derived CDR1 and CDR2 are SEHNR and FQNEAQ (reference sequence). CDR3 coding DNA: TGTGCCAGCAGCTTATTGACAGCCAATACGCAGTATTTT. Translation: CASSLLTANTQYF. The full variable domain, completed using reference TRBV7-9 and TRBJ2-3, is DTGVSQNPRHKITKRGQNVTFRCDPISEHNRLYWYRQTLGQGPEFLTYFQNEAQLEKSRLLSDRFSAERPKGSFSTLEIQRTEQGDSAMYLCASSLLTANTQYFGPGTRLTVL.

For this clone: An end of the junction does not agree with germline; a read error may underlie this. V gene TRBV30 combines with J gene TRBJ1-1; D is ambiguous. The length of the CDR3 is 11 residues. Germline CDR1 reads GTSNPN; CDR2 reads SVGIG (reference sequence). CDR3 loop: CAWSVPRGSDF. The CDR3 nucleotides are TGTGCCTGGAGTGTCCCCAGAGGGAGTGACTTT.

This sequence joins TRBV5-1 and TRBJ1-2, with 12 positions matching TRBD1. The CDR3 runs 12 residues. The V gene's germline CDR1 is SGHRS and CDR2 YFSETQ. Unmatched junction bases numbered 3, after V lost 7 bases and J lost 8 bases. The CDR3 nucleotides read TGCGCCAGCGGGGACAGGGGGCTCGGCTACACCTTC. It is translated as CASGDRGLGYTF.

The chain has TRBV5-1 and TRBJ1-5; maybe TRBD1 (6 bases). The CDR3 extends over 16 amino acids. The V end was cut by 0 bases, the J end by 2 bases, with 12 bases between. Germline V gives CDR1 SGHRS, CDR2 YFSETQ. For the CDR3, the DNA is TGCGCCAGCAGCTTGGGGCCGAACAGGGGCAATCAGCCCCAGCATTTT. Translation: CASSLGPNRGNQPQHF.

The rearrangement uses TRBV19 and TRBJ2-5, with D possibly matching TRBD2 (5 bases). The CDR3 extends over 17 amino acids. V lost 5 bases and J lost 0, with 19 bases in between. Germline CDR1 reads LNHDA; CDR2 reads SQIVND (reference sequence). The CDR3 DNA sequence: TGTGCCAGTAGTCCGAGGACTGAATGGGGTTACCAAGAGACCCAGTACTTC. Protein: CASSPRTEWGYQETQYF.